This is a list of T cell receptor beta chains from one sample in a study of cytomegalovirus exposure and HLA in healthy donors. Some clones are missing from TCRdb's copy, which holds only in-frame ones; the method was immunoSEQ multiplex PCR. Of around 92,000 clones in the sample, more than 75% were seen once. Input material: PBMCs. These receptors originate from a human donor in good health. Both conserved end residues are part of each CDR3. The D gene is left open where the match is weak. Where a row states a size, it is once, few, many or the class of an expanded clone; other rows omit it.

clone size	V gene	D gene	J gene	CDR3 DNA	CDR3 protein
-	TRBV27	TRBD1	TRBJ1-1	TGTGCCAGCAGTCCGTGGACAGGGATGAACACTGAAGCTTTCTTT	CASSPWTGMNTEAFF
-	TRBV6-6	TRBD2	TRBJ2-7	TGTGCCAGCAGACCCGCGGGAGGCCCAAGTCTCTACGAGCAGTACTTC	CASRPAGGPSLYEQYF
-	TRBV2	-	TRBJ2-7	TGTGCCAGCAGTGATGCCGGAGGGTTCTACGAGCAGTACTTC	CASSDAGGFYEQYF
-	TRBV18	-	TRBJ1-4	TGTGCCAGCTCACTTTCTCAGGGAAGAACTAATGAAAAACTGTTTTTT	CASSLSQGRTNEKLFF
-	TRBV4-1	-	TRBJ1-2	TGCGCCAGCAGCCCCCCCGGCGGCGGGGGGTTTGGCTACACCTTC	CASSPPGGGGFGYTF
once	TRBV6-5	TRBD1	TRBJ1-1	TGTGCCAGCAGTAGACAGGGTCGCACGGCTTTCTTT	CASSRQGRTAFF
-	TRBV11-2	TRBD2	TRBJ2-1	TGTGCCAGCAGCTTAGATCCAAATAGCGGGGCTATCTCCTACAATGAGCAGTTCTTC	CASSLDPNSGAISYNEQFF
-	TRBV18	-	TRBJ1-1	TGTGCCAGCTCACCAGGGCGTGGTGTTCTGACGAACACTGAAGCTTTCTTT	CASSPGRGVLTNTEAFF
-	TRBV7-9	-	TRBJ2-6	TGTGCCAGCAGCACGAGTTTGACGAGACAATCTGGGGCCAACGTCCTGACTTTC	CASSTSLTRQSGANVLTF
few	TRBV19	-	TRBJ1-6	TGTGCCAGTAGTATCCAGGGGCGAGAGTCACCCCTCCACTTT	CASSIQGRESPLHF
-	TRBV10-1	-	TRBJ2-7	TGCGCCAGCAGTGAGTCGTCGAGGGACGAGCAGTACTTC	CASSESSRDEQYF
-	TRBV5-1	TRBD1	TRBJ1-2	TGCGCCAGCAGCTCACTCGGCACCGGGACAGGGGTTAATGGCTACACCTTC	CASSSLGTGTGVNGYTF
-	TRBV19	-	TRBJ2-7	TGTGCCAGTAGTATCGGGATCAACTACGAGCAGTACTTC	CASSIGINYEQYF
-	TRBV19	-	TRBJ1-3	TGTGCCTTGGGGCGGGGGGGCCCCCCTCTCTCTGGAAACACCATATATTTT	CALGRGGPPLSGNTIYF
-	TRBV7-9	-	TRBJ1-2	TGTGCCAGCAGCCCAGCCCAGGACAGATCATATGGCTACACCTTC	CASSPAQDRSYGYTF
-	TRBV14	TRBD1	TRBJ2-4	TGTGCCAGCAGCCAAGGGGACAGCCGAAACATTCAGTACTTC	CASSQGDSRNIQYF
-	TRBV2	TRBD1	TRBJ1-2	TGTGCCAGCAGCTGGACAGGCCGGCTCGAGGGCTACACCTTC	CASSWTGRLEGYTF
-	TRBV5-4	TRBD1	TRBJ2-2	TGTGCCAGCAGCTTGGGACAGGGGCCCGGGGAGCTGTTTTTT	CASSLGQGPGELFF
-	TRBV6-1	TRBD1	TRBJ1-1	TGTGCCAGCAGTACGGGACAGACACGTGAAGCTTTCTTT	CASSTGQTREAFF
-	TRBV7-9	TRBD1	TRBJ2-7	TGTGCCAGCAGCTTAACGACAGGGGGCAGCGAGCAGTACTTC	CASSLTTGGSEQYF
-	TRBV6-5	-	TRBJ2-3	TGTGCCAGCAGACAATCAGATACGCAGTATTTT	CASRQSDTQYF
-	TRBV6-5	-	TRBJ1-1	TGTGCCAGCAGTTATAAGTTGGGCCTCGAAGCTTTCTTT	CASSYKLGLEAFF
-	TRBV19	-	TRBJ1-1	TGTGCCAGTAGTATAGGACTAGTAGGTGAAGCTTTCTTT	CASSIGLVGEAFF
-	TRBV6-5	-	TRBJ1-2	TGTGCCAGCAGTCCGCCGAAGGGAGATGGCTACACCTTC	CASSPPKGDGYTF
-	TRBV10-3	TRBD1	TRBJ2-1	TGTGCCATCAGTGAGCAAACAGGGGGGGAGCAGTTCTTC	CAISEQTGGEQFF
-	TRBV29-1	-	TRBJ2-3	TGCAGCGTTGGATGGAGCGGGAGCACAGATACGCAGTATTTT	CSVGWSGSTDTQYF
-	TRBV2	-	TRBJ2-1	TGTGCCAGCAGTGGGGGGAGGGGGATGGATGAGCAGTTCTTC	CASSGGRGMDEQFF
-	TRBV5-1	-	TRBJ2-3	TGCGCCAGCAGCTTAGGAGGAGGTGGCACAGATACGCAGTATTTT	CASSLGGGGTDTQYF
once	TRBV4-3	TRBD2	TRBJ2-4	TGCGCCAGCAGCCAAGATCATTCTAGCGGGAGGGCTCCGTACTTC	CASSQDHSSGRAPYF
few	TRBV27	-	TRBJ1-1	TGTGCCAGCAGAAGACAGGAGAACACTGAAGCTTTCTTT	CASRRQENTEAFF
-	TRBV9	-	TRBJ2-3	TGTGCCAGCAGCGTGCTAGTTACAGATACGCAGTATTTT	CASSVLVTDTQYF
few	TRBV25-1	-	TRBJ1-3	TGTGCCAGCAGTGAATATCACAGCACCTCTGGAAACACCATATATTTT	CASSEYHSTSGNTIYF
-	TRBV19	-	TRBJ1-3	TGTGCCCCCGGACACCGCTCTGGAAACACCATATATTTT	CAPGHRSGNTIYF
-	TRBV19	TRBD2	TRBJ2-1	TGTGCCAGTAGTCTTAGCGGGGGGGCTAGGAATGAGCAGTTCTTC	CASSLSGGARNEQFF
-	TRBV9	-	TRBJ1-6	TGTGCCAGCGGAGACAGTAATTCACCCCTCCACTTT	CASGDSNSPLHF
-	TRBV7-8	TRBD1	TRBJ2-1	TGTGCCAGCAGCGGGACAGCTTACAATGAGCAGTTCTTC	CASSGTAYNEQFF
-	TRBV5-5	-	TRBJ1-1	TGTGCCAGCAGCTTGGGACACTCGAACACTGAAGCTTTCTTT	CASSLGHSNTEAFF
-	TRBV13	TRBD2	TRBJ2-3	TGTGCCAGCAGCAGTAGCGGGGGAGGGGCAGATACGCAGTATTTT	CASSSSGGGADTQYF
once	TRBV5-1	TRBD1	TRBJ1-2	TGCGCCAGCAGCTCGGCCGGGACAGGGTGTGGCTACACCTTC	CASSSAGTGCGYTF
few	TRBV4-1	-	TRBJ1-5	TGCGCCAGCAGCCAAGTGGGGCAGCGTCAGCCCCAGCATTTT	CASSQVGQRQPQHF
-	TRBV11-2	-	TRBJ2-1	TGTGCCAGCAGCTATCGGGGGGCTCGGGCCTACAATGAGCAGTTCTTC	CASSYRGARAYNEQFF
-	TRBV5-1	-	TRBJ2-7	TGCGCCAGCAGCTTGGACGGCAGAGGAACCGAGCAGTACTTC	CASSLDGRGTEQYF
-	TRBV5-4	-	TRBJ2-5	TGTGCCGGCAGCTTGTCGGGTTCTAGGGGGACCCAGTACTTC	CAGSLSGSRGTQYF
-	TRBV5-6	-	TRBJ1-2	TGTGCCAGCAGCTTTCCCGGGGTTAACTATGGCTACACCTTC	CASSFPGVNYGYTF